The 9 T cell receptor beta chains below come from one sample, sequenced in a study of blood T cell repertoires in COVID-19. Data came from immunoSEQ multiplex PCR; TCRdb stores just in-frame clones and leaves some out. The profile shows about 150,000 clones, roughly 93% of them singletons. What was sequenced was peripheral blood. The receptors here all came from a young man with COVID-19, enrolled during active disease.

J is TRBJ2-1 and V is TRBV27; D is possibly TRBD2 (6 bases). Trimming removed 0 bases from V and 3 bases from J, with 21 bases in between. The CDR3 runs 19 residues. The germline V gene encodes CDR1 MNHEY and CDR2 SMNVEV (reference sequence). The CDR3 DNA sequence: TGTGCCAGCAGTTTATCGGCCTTCCGGGACTCCTCGTTCTACAATGAGCAGTTCTTC. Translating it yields CASSLSAFRDSSFYNEQFF.

The CDR3 nucleotides are TGTGCCAATCAGCCAAACCCGGGGCGGGGGCTCAGGGAGACCCAGTACTTC. Encoded protein: CANQPNPGRGLRETQYF. The chain employs TRBV14 and TRBJ2-5; D possibly corresponds to TRBD2 (7 bases). The CDR3 spans 17 residues. The germline V gene encodes CDR1 SGHDN and CDR2 FVKESK. V lost 10 bases, J lost 5 bases, and 29 bases lay in between. Looking up the rest from reference TRBV14 and TRBJ2-5 gives the full variable domain: EAGVTQFPSHSVIEKGQTVTLRCDPISGHDNLYWYRRVMGKEIKFLLHFVKESKQDESGMPNNRFLAERTGGTYSTLKVQPAELEDSGVYFCANQPNPGRGLRETQYFGPGTRLLVL.

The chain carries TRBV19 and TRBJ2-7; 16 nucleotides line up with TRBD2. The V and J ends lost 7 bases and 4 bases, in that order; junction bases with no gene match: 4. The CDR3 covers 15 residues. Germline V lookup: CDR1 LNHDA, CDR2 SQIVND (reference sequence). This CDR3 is CASTPGLAGGYEQYF. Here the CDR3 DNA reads TGTGCCAGTACCCCGGGACTAGCGGGAGGGTACGAGCAGTACTTC.

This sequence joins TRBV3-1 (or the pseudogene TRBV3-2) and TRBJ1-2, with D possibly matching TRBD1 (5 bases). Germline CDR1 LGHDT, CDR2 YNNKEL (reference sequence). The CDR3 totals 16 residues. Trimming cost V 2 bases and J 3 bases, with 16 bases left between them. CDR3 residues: CASSQTGAAVYYGYTF. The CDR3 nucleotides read TGTGCCAGCAGCCAAACAGGAGCAGCTGTCTACTATGGCTACACCTTC.

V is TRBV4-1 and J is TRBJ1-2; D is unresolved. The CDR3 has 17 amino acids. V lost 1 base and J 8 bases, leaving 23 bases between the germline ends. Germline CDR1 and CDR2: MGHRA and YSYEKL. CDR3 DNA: TGCGCCAGCAGCCAAGTACCTCTTCGGCCCCTCTCAGGAGGCTACACCTTC. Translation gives CASSQVPLRPLSGGYTF.

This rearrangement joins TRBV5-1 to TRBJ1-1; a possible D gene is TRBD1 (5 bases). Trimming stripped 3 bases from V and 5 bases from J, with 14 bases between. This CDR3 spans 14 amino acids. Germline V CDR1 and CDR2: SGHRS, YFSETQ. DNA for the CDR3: TGCGCCAGCAGCTCCCCGGGGGGAGAGACTGAAGCTTTCTTT. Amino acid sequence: CASSSPGGETEAFF.

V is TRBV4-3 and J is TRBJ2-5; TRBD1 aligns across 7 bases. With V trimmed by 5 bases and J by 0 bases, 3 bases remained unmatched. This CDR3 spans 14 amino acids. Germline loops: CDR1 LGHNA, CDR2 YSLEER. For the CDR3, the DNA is TGCGCCAGCAGCTTCGACAGGGACCAAGAGACCCAGTACTTC. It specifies CASSFDRDQETQYF.

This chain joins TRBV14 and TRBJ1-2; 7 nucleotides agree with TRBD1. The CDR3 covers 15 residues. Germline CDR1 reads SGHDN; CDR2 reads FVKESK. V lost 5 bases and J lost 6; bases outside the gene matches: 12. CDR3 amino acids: CASSTRQGGVNGYTF. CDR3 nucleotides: TGTGCCAGCAGCACCCGACAGGGCGGGGTGAATGGCTACACCTTC.

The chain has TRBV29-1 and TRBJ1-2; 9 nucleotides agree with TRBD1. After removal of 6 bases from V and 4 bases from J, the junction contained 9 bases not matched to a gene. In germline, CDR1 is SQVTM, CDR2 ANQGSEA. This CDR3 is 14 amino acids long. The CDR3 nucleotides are TGCAGCGTGGACAGGGGAGCAGTAAGCTATGGCTACACCTTC. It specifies CSVDRGAVSYGYTF.